This TCR beta chain stems from a study of radiotherapy plus CTLA-4 blockade in lung cancer. Study outcomes and limitations: Subsequent to radiotherapy plus ipilimumab, tumor-derived TCR clones underwent expansion in blood.

Regarding this clone: What it binds is unknown.

This CDR3 comprises 15 residues. V was clipped by 6 bases and J by 1 base, with 16 bases between them. Germline-derived CDR1 and CDR2 are SGHDT and YYEEEE. TCRdb's table, derived via immunoSEQ multiplex PCR, lists solely in-frame clones and lacks some. The table shows about 14,000 clones, with 80% to 90% occurring only once. The TCR was taken from a human donor with non-small cell lung cancer that progressed on radiotherapy plus ipilimumab. Some clones in this sample may be carry-over from other donors' samples. The rearrangement joins TRBV5-6 to TRBJ2-5; D unclear. Sequenced here: peripheral blood, sampled from a patient treated with radiotherapy plus ipilimumab. The CDR3 nucleotides read TGTGCCAGCACCCTCTCGGTGCTCGTCCAAGAGACCCAGTACTTC. Translating gives CASTLSVLVQETQYF.